The next 11 T cell receptor beta chains were all read from a single sample in a study of identical twins. TCRdb re-called the 5' RACE reads through MiXCR, storing one row per CDR3 protein. The sample lists nearly 900,000 distinct CDR3 sequences, around an eighth seen once, with around 1.5% in the top ten. The sample was also reused in another study, on yellow fever vaccine responses in identical twins.

Sequenced: PBMCs. The receptors stem from a woman aged 18-29 years in good health.

V gene TRBV15 combines with J gene TRBJ1-2; D remains unclear. Looked up from germline, CDR1 is LNHNV and CDR2 is YYDKDF (reference sequence). The length of the CDR3 is 13 residues. V shed 6 bases and J shed 0 bases, with 8 bases lying between them. The CDR3 DNA is TGTGCCACCAGTGCCGGGGCTAACTATGGCTACACCTTC. This codes for CATSAGANYGYTF.

This clonotype was seen at least ten times. The chain recombines TRBV20-1 with TRBJ2-5; D is tentatively TRBD1 or TRBD2 (5 bases each). Germline V gives CDR1 DFQATT, CDR2 SNEGSKA (reference sequence). This CDR3 is built from 13 residues. Trimming took off 1 base at V and 4 bases at J, with 10 bases between the two ends. CDR3 coding DNA: TGCAGTGCTAGAGTCTCGGGGACAGAGACCCAGTACTTC. It specifies CSARVSGTETQYF.

The chain has TRBV5-1 and TRBJ2-3; maybe TRBD2 (5 bases). CDR3 length: 15 amino acids. Germline V gene data show CDR1 as SGHRS and CDR2 as YFSETQ. V was shortened by 0 bases and J by 5 bases, with 13 bases between the two germline ends. The CDR3 protein is CASSLVVGVGDTQYF. The CDR3 nucleotides read TGCGCCAGCAGCTTGGTTGTGGGAGTGGGAGATACGCAGTATTTT.

This rearrangement joins TRBV6-1 to TRBJ2-1; 8 bases line up with TRBD1. The V gene end was trimmed by 7 bases and the J gene end by 10 bases; junction bases not matched to a gene: 9. The CDR3 consists of 13 residues. The germline CDR1 and CDR2 sequences are MNHNS and SASEGT. DNA for the CDR3: TGTGCCAGCACCCGGACAGGGTTGAACGAGCAGTTCTTC. This gives the protein CASTRTGLNEQFF.

This clonotype was seen a handful of times. V and J are TRBV28 and TRBJ2-5, with 8 bases that match TRBD1. Germline CDR1 MDHEN, CDR2 SYDVKM. V gave up 2 bases and J gave up 7 bases; unmatched junction bases: 12. This CDR3 is built from 16 residues. DNA for the CDR3: TGTGCCAGCAGTTTAGGCAGGGGGCGCGGAAAGCTGACCCAGTACTTC. It translates to CASSLGRGRGKLTQYF.

A few counts support this clonotype. The chain links TRBV10-2 to TRBJ2-1, with 14 bases identical to TRBD2. CDR1 is WSHSY and CDR2 is SAAADI in the germline V gene. CDR3 length equals 15 residues. V dropped 6 bases and J dropped 7; count of bases not matched to a gene: 5. CDR3 DNA sequence: TGCGCCAGCAGGGGGACTAGCGGGAGTCCTAATGAGCAGTTCTTC. It is translated as CASRGTSGSPNEQFF.

This clonotype has just a few counts. V and J are TRBV11-2 and TRBJ2-5; 8 nucleotides match TRBD2. The CDR3 has 16 amino acids. CDR1 is SGHAT and CDR2 is FQNNGV in the germline V gene. After removal of 0 bases from V and 1 base from J, the junction contained 4 bases not matched to a gene. The CDR3 nucleotides are TGTGCCAGCAGCTTAGATCTCAGCGGGGGCCAAGAGACCCAGTACTTC. Amino acid sequence: CASSLDLSGGQETQYF.

The rearrangement links TRBV10-3 to TRBJ2-1; D might be TRBD2 (7 bases). The CDR3 consists of 13 residues. Trimming took 3 bases from V and 7 from J, leaving 10 bases between them. Germline loops: CDR1 ENHRY, CDR2 SYGVKD. The CDR3 here is CAISEGGANEQFF. The CDR3 bases are TGTGCCATCAGTGAAGGGGGGGCTAATGAGCAGTTCTTC.

The V and J genes are TRBV2 and TRBJ2-5, with 14 positions matching TRBD2. Trimming removed 11 bases from V and 2 bases from J; junction bases left unmatched: 16. The CDR3 covers 18 residues. Per the germline V gene, CDR1 is SNHLY and CDR2 is FYNNEI. The CDR3: CARCAPTSGGAGQETQYF. For the CDR3, the DNA is TGTGCCCGCTGTGCCCCGACTAGCGGGGGGGCTGGGCAAGAGACCCAGTACTTC.

The chain has TRBV20-1 and TRBJ2-5; TRBD2 agrees at 7 bases. Germline CDR1 is DFQATT and CDR2 is SNEGSKA (reference sequence). The V and J ends lost 0 bases and 10 bases, in that order; junction bases with no gene match: 8. This CDR3 is built from 13 residues. CDR3 residues: CSARESGGRDQYF. The CDR3 nucleotides read TGCAGTGCTAGAGAATCCGGGGGGAGGGACCAGTACTTC.

This clonotype was observed at least ten times. J is TRBJ1-4 and V is TRBV7-9, with unresolved D. The CDR3 spans 13 residues. CDR1 SEHNR and CDR2 FQNEAQ come from the germline V gene (reference sequence). Here the CDR3 DNA reads TGTGCAAATAAACGGTCGGGTAATGAAAAACTGTTTTTT. Its protein product is CANKRSGNEKLFF.